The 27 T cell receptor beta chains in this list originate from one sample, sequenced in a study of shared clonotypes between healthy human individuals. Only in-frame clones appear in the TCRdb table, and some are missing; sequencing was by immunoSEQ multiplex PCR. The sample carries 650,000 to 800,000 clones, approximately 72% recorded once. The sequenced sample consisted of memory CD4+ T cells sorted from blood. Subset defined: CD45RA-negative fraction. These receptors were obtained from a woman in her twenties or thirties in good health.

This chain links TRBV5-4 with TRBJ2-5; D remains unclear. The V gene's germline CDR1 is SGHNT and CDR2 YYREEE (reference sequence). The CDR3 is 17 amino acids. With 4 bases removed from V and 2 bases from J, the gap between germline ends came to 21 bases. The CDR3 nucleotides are TGTGCCAGCAGCCGAAATAAGGAGAGCCTCACACAAGAGACCCAGTACTTC. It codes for CASSRNKESLTQETQYF.

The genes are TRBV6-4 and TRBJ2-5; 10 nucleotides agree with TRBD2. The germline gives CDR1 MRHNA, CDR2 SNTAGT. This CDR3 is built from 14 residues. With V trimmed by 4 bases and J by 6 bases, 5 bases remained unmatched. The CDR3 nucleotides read TGTGCCAGCAGTGGAGCGGGAGGGCCCAAGACCCAGTACTTC. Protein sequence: CASSGAGGPKTQYF.

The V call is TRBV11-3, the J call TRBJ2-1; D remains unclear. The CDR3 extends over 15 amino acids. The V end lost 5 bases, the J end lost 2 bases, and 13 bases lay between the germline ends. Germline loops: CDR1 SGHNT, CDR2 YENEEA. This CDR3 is CASSEGSTPYNEQFF. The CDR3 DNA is TGTGCCAGCAGCGAAGGATCTACCCCCTACAATGAGCAGTTCTTC.

The CDR3 region is CASSLVSGLPGANTGELFF. For the CDR3, the DNA is TGTGCCAGCAGCTTAGTTTCGGGGCTACCGGGGGCGAACACCGGGGAGCTGTTTTTT. The chain couples TRBV7-7 to TRBJ2-2; TRBD2 is a possible D gene (6 bases). CDR1 and CDR2 (germline): SSHAT, FNYEAQ (reference sequence). Trimming shortened V by 1 base and J by 0 bases, and 18 bases separated the two germline ends. The CDR3 is made up of 19 amino acids.

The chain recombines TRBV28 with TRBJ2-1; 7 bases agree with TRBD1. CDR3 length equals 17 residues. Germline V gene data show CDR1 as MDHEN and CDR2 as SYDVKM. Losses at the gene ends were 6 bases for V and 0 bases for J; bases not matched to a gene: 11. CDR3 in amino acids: CASRGRTGVVSYNEQFF. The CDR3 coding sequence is TGTGCCAGCAGGGGTCGAACAGGGGTGGTCTCCTACAATGAGCAGTTCTTC.

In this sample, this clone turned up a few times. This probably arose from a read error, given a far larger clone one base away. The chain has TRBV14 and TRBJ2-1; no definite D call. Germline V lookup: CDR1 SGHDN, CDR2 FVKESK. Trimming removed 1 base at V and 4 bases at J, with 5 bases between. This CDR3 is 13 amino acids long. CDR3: CASSQAEYNEQFF. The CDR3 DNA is TGTGCCAGCAGCCAAGCGGAGTACAATGAGCAGTTCTTC.

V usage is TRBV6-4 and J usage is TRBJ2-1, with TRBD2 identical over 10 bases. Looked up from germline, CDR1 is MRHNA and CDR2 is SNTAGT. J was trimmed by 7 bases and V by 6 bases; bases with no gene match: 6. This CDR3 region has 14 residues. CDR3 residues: CASSPQREGNEQFF. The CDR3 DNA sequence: TGTGCCAGCAGCCCCCAGCGGGAGGGAAATGAGCAGTTCTTC.

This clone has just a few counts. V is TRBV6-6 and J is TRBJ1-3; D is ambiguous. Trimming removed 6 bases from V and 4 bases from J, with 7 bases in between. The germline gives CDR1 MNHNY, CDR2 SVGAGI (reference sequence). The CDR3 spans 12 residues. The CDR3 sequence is CASRKQGNTIYF. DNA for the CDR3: TGTGCCAGCAGGAAACAGGGAAACACCATATATTTT.

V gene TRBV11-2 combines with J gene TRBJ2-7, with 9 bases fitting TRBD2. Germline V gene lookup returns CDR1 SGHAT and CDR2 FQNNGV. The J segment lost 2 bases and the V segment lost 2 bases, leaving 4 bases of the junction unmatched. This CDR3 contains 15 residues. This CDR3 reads CASSLYASGTYEQYF. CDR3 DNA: TGTGCCAGCAGCTTATATGCTAGCGGGACCTACGAGCAGTACTTC.

DNA of the CDR3: TGTGCCAGCAGTGGACCGCGGAGAACAAACTATGGCTACACCTTC. Protein: CASSGPRRTNYGYTF. The rearrangement uses TRBV9 and TRBJ1-2; no clear D. The CDR3 sequence is 15 residues long. Germline CDR1 reads SGDLS; CDR2 reads YYNGEE. Trimming took off 5 bases at V and 2 bases at J, with 16 bases between the two ends.

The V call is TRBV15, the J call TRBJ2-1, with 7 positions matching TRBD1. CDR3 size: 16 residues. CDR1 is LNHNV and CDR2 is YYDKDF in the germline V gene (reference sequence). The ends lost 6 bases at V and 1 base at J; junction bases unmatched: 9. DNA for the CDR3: TGTGCCACCAGTTCCGACAGGGCCCTATCCTACAATGAGCAGTTCTTC. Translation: CATSSDRALSYNEQFF.

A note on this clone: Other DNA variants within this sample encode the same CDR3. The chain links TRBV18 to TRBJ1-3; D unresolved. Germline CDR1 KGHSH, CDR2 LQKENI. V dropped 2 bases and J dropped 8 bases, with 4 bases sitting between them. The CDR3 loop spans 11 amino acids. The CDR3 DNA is TGTGCCAGCTCACCAGGGGACACCATATATTTT. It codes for CASSPGDTIYF.

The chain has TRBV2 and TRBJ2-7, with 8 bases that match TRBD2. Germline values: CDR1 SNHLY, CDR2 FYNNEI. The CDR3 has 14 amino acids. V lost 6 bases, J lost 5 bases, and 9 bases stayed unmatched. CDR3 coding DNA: TGTGCCAGCAGAGGGACTAGTCTTTTTAACGAGCAGTACTTC. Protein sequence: CASRGTSLFNEQYF.

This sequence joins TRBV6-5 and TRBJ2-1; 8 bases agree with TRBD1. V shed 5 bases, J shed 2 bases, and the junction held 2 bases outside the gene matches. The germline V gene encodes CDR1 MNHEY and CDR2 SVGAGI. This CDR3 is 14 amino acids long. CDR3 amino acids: CASSQGATYNEQFF. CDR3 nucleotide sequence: TGTGCCAGCAGTCAGGGGGCCACCTACAATGAGCAGTTCTTC.

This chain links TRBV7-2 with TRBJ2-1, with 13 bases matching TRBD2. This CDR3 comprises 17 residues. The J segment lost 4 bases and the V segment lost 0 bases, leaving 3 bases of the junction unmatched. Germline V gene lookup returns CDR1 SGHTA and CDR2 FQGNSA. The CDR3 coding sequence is TGTGCCAGCAGCTTAGCCGGGACTAGCGGGATGTACAATGAGCAGTTCTTC. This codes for CASSLAGTSGMYNEQFF.

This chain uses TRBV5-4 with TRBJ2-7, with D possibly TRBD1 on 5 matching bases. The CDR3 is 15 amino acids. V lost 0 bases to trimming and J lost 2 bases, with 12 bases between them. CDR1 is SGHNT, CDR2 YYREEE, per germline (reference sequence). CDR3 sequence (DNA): TGTGCCAGCAGCTTGGGAAGGGGCCTTACCTACGAGCAGTACTTC. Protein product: CASSLGRGLTYEQYF.

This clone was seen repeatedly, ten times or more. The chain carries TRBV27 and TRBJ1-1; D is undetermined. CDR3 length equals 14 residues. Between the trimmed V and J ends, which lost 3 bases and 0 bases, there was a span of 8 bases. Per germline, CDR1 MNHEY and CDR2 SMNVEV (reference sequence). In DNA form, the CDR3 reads TGTGCCAGCAGTTTGAGGTCTATGAACACTGAAGCTTTCTTT. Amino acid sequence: CASSLRSMNTEAFF.

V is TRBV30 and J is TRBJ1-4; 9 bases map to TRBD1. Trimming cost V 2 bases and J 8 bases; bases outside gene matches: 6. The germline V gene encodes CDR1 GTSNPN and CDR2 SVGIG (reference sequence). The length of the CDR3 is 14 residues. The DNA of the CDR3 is TGTGCCTGGAGTCCACAGGGGGCAGTAGAAAAACTGTTTTTT. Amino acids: CAWSPQGAVEKLFF.

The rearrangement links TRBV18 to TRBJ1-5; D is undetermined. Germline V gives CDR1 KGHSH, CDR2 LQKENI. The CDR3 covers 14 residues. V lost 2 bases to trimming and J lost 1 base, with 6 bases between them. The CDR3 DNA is TGTGCCAGCTCACCAGCACCCAGCAATCAGCCCCAGCATTTT. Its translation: CASSPAPSNQPQHF.

The CDR3 sequence is CASSPRGGFQETQYF. The CDR3 DNA is TGTGCCAGCTCACCACGGGGGGGGTTCCAAGAGACCCAGTACTTC. The chain couples TRBV18 to TRBJ2-5, with 7 bases matching TRBD2. V trimming: 1 base; J trimming: 1 base; junction bases outside the gene matches: 3. Germline CDR1 reads KGHSH; CDR2 reads LQKENI. This CDR3 contains 15 residues.

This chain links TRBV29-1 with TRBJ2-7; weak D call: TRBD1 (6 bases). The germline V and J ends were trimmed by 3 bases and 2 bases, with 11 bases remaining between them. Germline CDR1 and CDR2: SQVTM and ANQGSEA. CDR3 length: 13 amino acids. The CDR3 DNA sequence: TGCAGCGTTGAGACAGACAGGCCCTACGAGCAGTACTTC. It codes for CSVETDRPYEQYF.

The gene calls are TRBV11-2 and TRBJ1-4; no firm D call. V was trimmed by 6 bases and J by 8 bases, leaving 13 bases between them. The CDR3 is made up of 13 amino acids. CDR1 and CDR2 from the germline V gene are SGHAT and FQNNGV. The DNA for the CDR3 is TGTGCCAGCAGTGGTTCAATACGAGAAAAACTGTTTTTT. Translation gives CASSGSIREKLFF.

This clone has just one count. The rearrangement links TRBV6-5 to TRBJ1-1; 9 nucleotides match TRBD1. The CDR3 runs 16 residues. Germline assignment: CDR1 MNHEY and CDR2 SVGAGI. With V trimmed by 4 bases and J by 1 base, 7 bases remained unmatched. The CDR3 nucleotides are TGTGCCAGCAGTTGGGGACAGGGAGGGACGAACACTGAAGCTTTCTTT. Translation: CASSWGQGGTNTEAFF.

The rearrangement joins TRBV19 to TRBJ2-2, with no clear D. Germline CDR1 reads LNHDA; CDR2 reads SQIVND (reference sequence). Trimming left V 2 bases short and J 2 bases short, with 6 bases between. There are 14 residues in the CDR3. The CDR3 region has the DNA TGTGCCAGTAGTATACTGACAAACACCGGGGAGCTGTTTTTT. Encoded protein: CASSILTNTGELFF.

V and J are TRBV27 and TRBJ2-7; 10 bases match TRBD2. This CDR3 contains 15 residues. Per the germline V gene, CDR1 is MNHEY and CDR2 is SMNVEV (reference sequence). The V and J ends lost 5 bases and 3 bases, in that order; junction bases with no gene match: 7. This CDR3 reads CASSKVASGSYEQYF. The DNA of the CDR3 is TGTGCCAGCAGTAAAGTGGCTAGCGGGAGCTACGAGCAGTACTTC.

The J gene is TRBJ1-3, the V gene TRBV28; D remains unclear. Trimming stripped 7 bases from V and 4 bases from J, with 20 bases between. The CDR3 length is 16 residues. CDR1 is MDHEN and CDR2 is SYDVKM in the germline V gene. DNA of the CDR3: TGTGCCAGCACCCGTCCCTTATCGACTCTAGGAAACACCATATATTTT. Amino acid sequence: CASTRPLSTLGNTIYF.

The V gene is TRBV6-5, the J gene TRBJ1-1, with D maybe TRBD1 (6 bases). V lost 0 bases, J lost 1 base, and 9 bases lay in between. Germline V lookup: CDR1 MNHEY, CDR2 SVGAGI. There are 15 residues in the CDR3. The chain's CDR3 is CASSYSAGANTEAFF. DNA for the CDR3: TGTGCCAGCAGTTACTCGGCAGGGGCGAACACTGAAGCTTTCTTT.